Presented here are 23 T cell receptor beta chains from one specimen sequenced in a study. TCRdb reprocessed the RT-PCR reads with MiXCR, giving one entry per CDR3 protein. The sample contains about 700,000 distinct CDR3 sequences, 12% to 15% of which appear only once. Sequencing was performed on memory CD4+ T cells from blood. The receptors stem from a female donor in good health, serving as a healthy control.

Only a few counts were recorded for this clonotype. This sequence joins TRBV5-5 and TRBJ2-5; 14 bases map to TRBD2. In germline, CDR1 is SGHKS, CDR2 YYEKEE (reference sequence). V lost 4 bases and J lost 1; bases outside the gene matches: 9. The CDR3 covers 18 residues. In DNA form, the CDR3 reads TGTGCCAGCAGCACAGGACTAGCGGGGGGACAAATCCAAGAGACCCAGTACTTC. Amino acids: CASSTGLAGGQIQETQYF.

There are a few counts of this clonotype. The CDR3: CASSAQGAANTGELFF. CDR3 in DNA: TGCGCCAGCAGCGCGCAGGGGGCCGCCAACACCGGGGAGCTGTTTTTT. V is TRBV5-1 and J is TRBJ2-2; 8 nucleotides line up with TRBD1. J gave up 2 bases and V 4 bases, and 7 bases lay outside the gene matches. Germline lookup yields CDR1 SGHRS and CDR2 YFSETQ. This CDR3 has 16 residues.

The CDR3 loop is CASGIQGETQYF. The CDR3 DNA reads as TGTGCCAGCGGGATACAGGGGGAGACCCAGTACTTC. The J gene is TRBJ2-5, the V gene TRBV7-2, with 7 bases aligning to TRBD1. Germline V gene data show CDR1 as SGHTA and CDR2 as FQGNSA. Trimming removed 8 bases from V and 5 bases from J; junction bases left unmatched: 5. This CDR3 spans 12 amino acids.

This clonotype was detected many times. The V and J genes are TRBV10-3 and TRBJ1-1; D is undetermined. The CDR3 is made up of 13 amino acids. Germline CDR1 and CDR2: ENHRY and SYGVKD. The ends were cut back, 2 bases at V and 1 base at J, with 5 bases in the middle. CDR3 nucleotide sequence: TGTGCCATCAGTGAGGCAGGGAACACTGAAGCTTTCTTT. It is translated as CAISEAGNTEAFF.

This clonotype was recorded at least ten times. The chain carries TRBV27 and TRBJ2-2, with D hard to call. V was cut by 7 bases and J by 1 base, with 10 bases left in between. From germline, CDR1 is MNHEY and CDR2 SMNVEV (reference sequence). The CDR3 spans 14 residues. Here the CDR3 reads CASTQQWNTGELFF. CDR3 nucleotides: TGTGCCAGCACTCAGCAGTGGAACACCGGGGAGCTGTTTTTT.

This clonotype was detected only a few times. The chain has TRBV3-1 and TRBJ2-7, with TRBD2 matching over 11 bases. CDR3 length: 15 amino acids. Losses at the gene ends were 4 bases for V and 5 bases for J; bases not matched to a gene: 7. Germline-derived CDR1 and CDR2 are LGHDT and YNNKEL (reference sequence). The CDR3 DNA follows: TGTGCCAGCAGCCGTCCCGGGACTAGCGGCCACGAGCAGTACTTC. This codes for CASSRPGTSGHEQYF.

The rearrangement uses TRBV4-3 and TRBJ2-7, with 11 bases lining up with TRBD2. The ends lost 6 bases at V and 3 bases at J; junction bases unmatched: 4. The CDR3 is made up of 14 amino acids. The germline V gene encodes CDR1 LGHNA and CDR2 YSLEER. The CDR3 bases are TGCGCCAGCAGTTCGCTAGCGGGAGGCTACGAGCAGTACTTC. As protein: CASSSLAGGYEQYF.

The V call is TRBV7-2, the J call TRBJ2-7; tentative D call: TRBD1 (6 bases). The germline CDR1 and CDR2 sequences are SGHTA and FQGNSA. Deletions cut 1 base from V and 4 bases from J, with 11 bases between. This CDR3 is built from 14 residues. As DNA, the CDR3 is TGTGCCAGCAGCTTAGTTATGGGGGCGTACGAGCAGTACTTC. Its translation: CASSLVMGAYEQYF.

CDR3 protein: CASSDPSGVYGYTF. The CDR3, as DNA: TGCGCCAGCAGCGATCCCTCAGGGGTCTATGGCTACACCTTC. This rearrangement joins TRBV5-1 to TRBJ1-2; perhaps TRBD1 as D (6 bases). Trimming pared 4 bases from V and 4 bases from J, leaving 14 bases between. CDR1 SGHRS and CDR2 YFSETQ come from the germline V gene. The CDR3 spans 14 residues.

This clonotype turned up a few times. The J gene is TRBJ1-3, the V gene TRBV6-5, with D possibly TRBD1 on 5 matching bases. Germline V lookup: CDR1 MNHEY, CDR2 SVGAGI. Trimming took 7 bases from V and 9 from J, leaving 25 bases between them. This CDR3 is built from 16 residues. CDR3 sequence: CASTQFDGGLIATIYF. CDR3 in DNA: TGTGCCAGCACCCAATTTGACGGGGGGTTGATCGCCACCATATATTTT.

The gene calls are TRBV11-2 and TRBJ2-2, with D possibly TRBD2 on 7 matching bases. The ends were cut back, 5 bases at V and 1 base at J, with 17 bases in the middle. The germline V gene has CDR1 SGHAT and CDR2 FQNNGV. The CDR3 spans 17 residues. This CDR3 reads CASSIPEGGRNTGELFF. CDR3 bases: TGTGCCAGCAGCATACCGGAGGGGGGGCGGAACACCGGGGAGCTGTTTTTT.

About this clonotype itself: One base away lies a much larger clone, so this may be a sequencing read error. The chain combines TRBV20-1 with TRBJ2-7, with D unresolved. The germline CDR1 and CDR2 sequences are DFQATT and SNEGSKA (reference sequence). The CDR3 has 14 amino acids. The V and J ends lost 5 bases and 2 bases respectively, with 16 bases between them. The CDR3 bases are TGCAGTGCTGCGAGGCCCAAAGGAACCTACGAGCAGTACTTC. It encodes CSAARPKGTYEQYF.

The rearrangement joins TRBV28 to TRBJ2-7; D is unclear. This CDR3 contains 15 residues. V lost 10 bases and J 6 bases, leaving 25 bases between the germline ends. Germline V gene lookup returns CDR1 MDHEN and CDR2 SYDVKM. This CDR3 reads CATKSSSSFFSEQYF. CDR3 coding DNA: TGTGCCACAAAATCTAGTTCAAGCTTCTTCAGCGAGCAGTACTTC.

This clonotype appeared many times. The chain combines TRBV10-3 with TRBJ1-2; D ambiguous. CDR1 and CDR2 (germline): ENHRY, SYGVKD. The CDR3 has 13 residues. Trimming shortened V by 0 bases and J by 8 bases, and 10 bases separated the two germline ends. CDR3: CAISESGGVGYTF. CDR3 DNA: TGTGCCATCAGTGAGTCGGGTGGAGTAGGCTACACCTTC.

The V gene is TRBV5-1, the J gene TRBJ2-7; TRBD1 agrees at 10 bases. The junction had 11 bases not matched to a gene; V was cut back by 4 bases and J by 7 bases. CDR1 and CDR2 from the germline V gene are SGHRS and YFSETQ. The CDR3 runs to 15 residues. In nucleotides, the CDR3 is TGCGCCAGCAGCGAATGGACAGGGGGAGGAGGTGAGCAGTACTTC. The encoded protein is CASSEWTGGGGEQYF. Variable domain in full (rest from reference TRBV5-1 and TRBJ2-7): KAGVTQTPRYLIKTRGQQVTLSCSPISGHRSVSWYQQTPGQGLQFLFEYFSETQRNKGNFPGRFSGRQFSNSRSEMNVSTLELGDSALYLCASSEWTGGGGEQYFGPGTRLTVT.

The rearrangement links TRBV29-1 to TRBJ1-2; D is undetermined. CDR3 length equals 12 residues. The germline V gene encodes CDR1 SQVTM and CDR2 ANQGSEA. V was shortened by 2 bases and J by 4 bases, with 8 bases between the two germline ends. CDR3 protein: CSVELEPYGYTF. CDR3 bases: TGCAGCGTTGAACTAGAGCCCTATGGCTACACCTTC.

This clonotype was counted only a few times. This chain uses TRBV3-1 with TRBJ2-6, with D maybe TRBD2 (5 bases). V lost 4 bases and J 7 bases, leaving 11 bases between the germline ends. The CDR3 has 14 amino acids. Germline values: CDR1 LGHDT, CDR2 YNNKEL (reference sequence). CDR3 region: CASSPRGLANVLTF. The CDR3 DNA follows: TGTGCCAGCAGCCCCCGGGGTTTAGCCAACGTCCTGACTTTC.

This clonotype was seen a few times. The chain has TRBV10-3 and TRBJ2-5; 10 positions match TRBD1. V dropped 6 bases and J dropped 1; count of bases not matched to a gene: 5. The CDR3 spans 15 residues. Germline CDR1 and CDR2: ENHRY and SYGVKD. The CDR3, as DNA: TGTGCCATCAGAAACCGGGACAGGGGCCAAGAGACCCAGTACTTC. This gives the protein CAIRNRDRGQETQYF.

V usage is TRBV20-1 and J usage is TRBJ2-7; the D gene could be TRBD1 or TRBD2 (5 bases each). The germline V and J ends were trimmed by 6 bases and 2 bases, with 11 bases remaining between them. This CDR3 region has 12 residues. From germline, CDR1 is DFQATT and CDR2 SNEGSKA (reference sequence). CDR3 coding DNA: TGCAGTGCCGGGGACGGTACCTACGAGCAGTACTTC. Translation: CSAGDGTYEQYF.

This clonotype was picked up a small number of times. The V and J genes are TRBV20-1 and TRBJ2-1, with TRBD1 identical over 11 bases. The CDR3 spans 14 residues. CDR1 and CDR2 from the germline V gene are DFQATT and SNEGSKA (reference sequence). J gave up 8 bases and V 2 bases, and 5 bases lay outside the gene matches. The CDR3 is CSARPGQGGYEQFF. CDR3 bases: TGCAGTGCTAGACCGGGACAGGGGGGTTATGAGCAGTTCTTC.

This clonotype turned up a few times. CDR3 amino acids: CASSEMGLTEAFF. The CDR3 DNA reads as TGTGCCAGCAGTGAAATGGGGCTCACTGAAGCTTTCTTT. This chain links TRBV2 with TRBJ1-1; TRBD1 might be the D (5 bases). The CDR3 totals 13 residues. The germline CDR1 and CDR2 sequences are SNHLY and FYNNEI. V was shortened by 2 bases and J by 4 bases, with 8 bases between the two germline ends.

This clonotype was picked up many times. The chain is built from TRBV18 and TRBJ1-1; D may be TRBD1 (5 bases). CDR3 size: 16 residues. Germline V CDR1 and CDR2: KGHSH, LQKENI. V was trimmed by 3 bases and J by 2 bases, leaving 16 bases between them. CDR3 sequence (DNA): TGTGCCAGCTCACCGGGAGGGGAGATGGGTAACACTGAAGCTTTCTTT. Its translation is CASSPGGEMGNTEAFF.

In its sample, this clonotype was seen a few times. The chain uses TRBV20-1 and TRBJ2-7; D perhaps matches TRBD1 (6 bases). Trimming removed 0 bases from V and 7 bases from J, with 10 bases in between. The CDR3 runs 12 residues. Germline lookup yields CDR1 DFQATT and CDR2 SNEGSKA (reference sequence). The CDR3 sequence is CSAREGAREQYF. As DNA, the CDR3 is TGCAGTGCTAGAGAGGGGGCTCGGGAGCAGTACTTC.